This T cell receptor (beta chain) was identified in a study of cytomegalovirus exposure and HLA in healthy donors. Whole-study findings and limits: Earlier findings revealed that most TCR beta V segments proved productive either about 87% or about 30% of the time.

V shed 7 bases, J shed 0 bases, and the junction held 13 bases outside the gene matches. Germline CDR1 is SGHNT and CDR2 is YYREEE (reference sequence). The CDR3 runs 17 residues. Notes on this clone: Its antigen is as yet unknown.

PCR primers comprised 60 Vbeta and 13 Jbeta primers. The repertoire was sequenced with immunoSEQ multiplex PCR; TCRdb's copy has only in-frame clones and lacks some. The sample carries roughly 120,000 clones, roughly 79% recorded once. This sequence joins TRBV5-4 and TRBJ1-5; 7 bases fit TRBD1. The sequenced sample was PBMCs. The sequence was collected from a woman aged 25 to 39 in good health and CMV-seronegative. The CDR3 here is CASGQSGQADSNQPQHF. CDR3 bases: TGTGCCAGCGGCCAATCCGGACAGGCAGATAGCAATCAGCCCCAGCATTTT. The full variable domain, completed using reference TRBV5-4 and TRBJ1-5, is ETGVTQSPTHLIKTRGQQVTLRCSSQSGHNTVSWYQQALGQGPQFIFQYYREEENGRGNFPPRFSGLQFPNYSSELNVNALELDDSALYLCASGQSGQADSNQPQHFGDGTRLSIL.